This TCR beta chain was observed in a study of blood T cell repertoires in COVID-19. Study in general: PBMCs, B-cell-depleted T cells, or T cells were the source of the cDNA or gDNA that made up the material.

Produced via immunoSEQ multiplex PCR; TCRdb's table is partial and in-frame only. The repertoire holds 230,000 or so clones, with 75% to 90% as singletons. This CDR3 comprises 15 residues. The rearrangement joins TRBV21-1 to TRBJ1-4. TRBV21-1 is a known pseudogene. Sequencing was carried out using peripheral blood. This TCR was sampled from a woman in her thirties or forties who had recovered from COVID-19. CDR3 sequence (DNA): TGTGCCAGCAGCAAAGGAGAGGGGGAGGGTGAAAAACTGTTTTTT. Its translation is CASSKGEGEGEKLFF.